The 26 T cell receptor beta chains reported below all come from one sample, sequenced in a study of cytomegalovirus exposure and HLA in healthy donors listed by TCRdb under 2017. Library generation was performed with the immunoSEQ multiplex PCR assay. For the multiplex PCR, a mixture combining 60 forward primers for TCR Vbeta segments and 13 reverse primers for TCR Jbeta segments was used. The table was pulled from immuneACCESS by TCRdb, which kept in-frame rearrangements only. Such tables lose some clones; where checked, under half of the loss comes from unresolved V genes, and the rest has no known cause. This sample lists roughly 220,000 clones; under 85% were detected once. The ten largest clonotypes hold 1.5% to 2% of the sample. What was sequenced was PBMCs. These TCRs come from a man aged 50 or older in good health and CMV-seronegative.

The chain links TRBV5-1 to TRBJ2-2; 8 bases are a match to TRBD1. With 5 bases clipped from V and 6 bases from J, the junction kept 6 bases outside the gene matches. Germline-derived CDR1 and CDR2 are SGHRS and YFSETQ. The length of the CDR3 is 14 residues. The chain's CDR3 is CASRTGTGPGELFF. CDR3 nucleotides: TGCGCCAGCAGGACCGGGACAGGCCCCGGGGAGCTGTTTTTT.

V gene TRBV5-1 combines with J gene TRBJ1-1, with D hard to call. The CDR3 has 15 amino acids. V was clipped by 0 bases and J by 3 bases, with 12 bases between them. Germline V lookup: CDR1 SGHRS, CDR2 YFSETQ. The CDR3 coding sequence is TGCGCCAGCAGCTTGGCCCCTCGGGGAGACACTGAAGCTTTCTTT. This sequence encodes CASSLAPRGDTEAFF.

This chain connects TRBV27 to TRBJ2-1; 7 nucleotides match TRBD1. CDR1 MNHEY and CDR2 SMNVEV come from the germline V gene (reference sequence). V shed 4 bases and J 1 base; nucleotides not matched to a gene: 13. The CDR3 sequence is 18 residues long. CDR3 DNA sequence: TGTGCCAGCAGTTCCATCGGGACAGAGATTCTTTCCTACAATGAGCAGTTCTTC. Amino acid sequence: CASSSIGTEILSYNEQFF.

This clone was seen a handful of times. The chain is built from TRBV5-6 and TRBJ2-3; 10 positions match TRBD2. Germline V gene lookup returns CDR1 SGHDT and CDR2 YYEEEE. Unmatched junction bases numbered 5, after V lost 0 bases and J lost 1 base. This CDR3 spans 17 amino acids. CDR3 protein: CASSLVLAGEGTDTQYF. The CDR3 region has the DNA TGTGCCAGCAGCTTGGTCCTAGCGGGAGAAGGCACAGATACGCAGTATTTT.

The chain has TRBV30 and TRBJ2-1, with a tentative D call TRBD1 (6 bases). With 5 bases removed from V and 7 bases from J, the gap between germline ends came to 9 bases. Germline V CDR1 and CDR2: GTSNPN, SVGIG (reference sequence). This CDR3 contains 11 residues. The CDR3 coding sequence is TGTGCCTGGGGCAGGGGTAATGAGCAGTTCTTC. This gives the protein CAWGRGNEQFF.

The rearrangement joins TRBV7-6 to TRBJ2-5; TRBD2 is a possible D gene (6 bases). The J call is in doubt because the DNA end fits TRBJ2-7 better. Per germline, CDR1 SGHVS and CDR2 FNYEAQ. CDR3 length: 15 amino acids. This CDR3 is CASSLESGGGYEQYF. The CDR3 coding sequence is TGTGCCAGCAGCTTAGAGTCCGGGGGAGGCTACGAGCAGTACTTC.

The chain carries TRBV2 and TRBJ2-7; possibly TRBD2 for D (6 bases). With 5 bases removed from V and 2 bases from J, the gap between germline ends came to 16 bases. CDR1 is SNHLY and CDR2 is FYNNEI in the germline V gene. The CDR3 loop spans 15 amino acids. The CDR3 DNA is TGTGCCAGCAGTTTGAGGGACTTCGCGGCCTACGAGCAGTACTTC. As protein: CASSLRDFAAYEQYF.

A single count supports this clone. The DNA for the CDR3 is TGTGCCAGCTCACGGAATAGCGGGGGTCCCACAGATACGCAGTATTTT. Amino acid sequence: CASSRNSGGPTDTQYF. The chain links TRBV18 to TRBJ2-3, with 9 bases that match TRBD2. The CDR3 covers 16 residues. J gave up 2 bases and V 4 bases, and 7 bases lay outside the gene matches. Germline-derived CDR1 and CDR2 are KGHSH and LQKENI.

This chain links TRBV4-1 with TRBJ2-5, with D possibly TRBD2 on 5 matching bases. The CDR3 covers 17 residues. Germline V gene lookup returns CDR1 MGHRA and CDR2 YSYEKL. Trimming stripped 2 bases from V and 0 bases from J, with 16 bases between. The CDR3 DNA is TGCGCCAGCAGCCAACACCTGGCCAGAGCGGACCAAGAGACCCAGTACTTC. Its protein is CASSQHLARADQETQYF.

V and J are TRBV30 and TRBJ2-7, with TRBD1 matching over 9 bases. Germline-derived CDR1 and CDR2 are GTSNPN and SVGIG (reference sequence). Losses at the gene ends were 2 bases for V and 2 bases for J; bases not matched to a gene: 4. CDR3 length: 14 residues. The CDR3 nucleotides are TGTGCCTGGAGTAGTGGGACAGGGACCTACGAGCAGTACTTC. Protein product: CAWSSGTGTYEQYF.

This clone was counted only a few times. The chain combines TRBV16 with TRBJ1-2; 8 nucleotides line up with TRBD1. The CDR3 runs 17 residues. V shed 0 bases and J 3 bases; nucleotides not matched to a gene: 9. Germline V gene lookup returns CDR1 KGHSY and CDR2 FQNENV. This chain's CDR3 is CASSQSVGRGRHYGYTF. The DNA for the CDR3 is TGTGCCAGCAGCCAATCGGTGGGCAGGGGGCGTCACTATGGCTACACCTTC.

The V gene is TRBV27, the J gene TRBJ2-3; 7 bases align to TRBD2. V shed 4 bases, J shed 14 bases, and the junction held 9 bases outside the gene matches. CDR1 is MNHEY and CDR2 is SMNVEV in the germline V gene (reference sequence). There are 12 residues in the CDR3. The DNA of the CDR3 is TGTGCCAGCAGTTCTAGGACTAGTGGCGGGTATTTT. Protein sequence: CASSSRTSGGYF.

The chain carries TRBV4-2 and TRBJ2-2; D is possibly TRBD2 (5 bases). Germline CDR1 is LGHNA and CDR2 is YNFKEQ. The CDR3 is made up of 15 amino acids. V was shortened by 2 bases and J by 2 bases, with 9 bases between the two germline ends. CDR3 sequence reads: CASSQQSGNTGELFF. The CDR3, as DNA: TGTGCCAGCAGCCAACAGAGCGGAAACACCGGGGAGCTGTTTTTT.

The chain combines TRBV15 with TRBJ1-2; D call uncertain. The germline V gene has CDR1 LNHNV and CDR2 YYDKDF (reference sequence). The CDR3 consists of 14 residues. V lost 4 bases and J 5 bases, leaving 14 bases between the germline ends. CDR3 loop: CATSKEGSLYGYTF. CDR3 nucleotides: TGTGCCACCAGCAAGGAGGGCTCTTTGTATGGCTACACCTTC.

The rearrangement uses TRBV5-4 and TRBJ1-2; TRBD1 agrees at 7 bases. V dropped 3 bases and J dropped 5; count of bases not matched to a gene: 4. CDR1 SGHNT and CDR2 YYREEE come from the germline V gene (reference sequence). There are 13 residues in the CDR3. CDR3 bases: TGTGCCAGCAGCTCCCGGGACAGATATGGCTACACCTTC. Encoded protein: CASSSRDRYGYTF.

V is TRBV5-1 and J is TRBJ2-3; perhaps TRBD1 as D (6 bases). Trimming removed 3 bases at V and 2 bases at J, with 16 bases between. Germline assignment: CDR1 SGHRS and CDR2 YFSETQ. The CDR3 loop spans 16 amino acids. As DNA, the CDR3 is TGCGCCAGCAGCTCCGGGACACTTATCTTCACAGATACGCAGTATTTT. This translates into CASSSGTLIFTDTQYF.

The rearrangement links TRBV19 to TRBJ2-1; D might be TRBD2 (5 bases). Per germline, CDR1 LNHDA and CDR2 SQIVND (reference sequence). The length of the CDR3 is 15 residues. The V end was cut by 8 bases, the J end by 0 bases, with 14 bases between. The DNA for the CDR3 is TGTGCCAGTGCCGCCGGGATTAACTCCTACAATGAGCAGTTCTTC. It yields the protein CASAAGINSYNEQFF.

There are a few counts of this clone. V and J are TRBV28 and TRBJ1-3; TRBD1 might be the D (5 bases). Germline-derived CDR1 and CDR2 are MDHEN and SYDVKM. The CDR3 has 15 residues. V lost 5 bases, J lost 0 bases, and 11 bases lay in between. The CDR3 region has the DNA TGTGCCAGCAGTGGCGGGACGGGCTCTGGAAACACCATATATTTT. This encodes CASSGGTGSGNTIYF.

The V and J genes are TRBV27 and TRBJ2-2, with 9 bases that match TRBD1. Germline V gene lookup returns CDR1 MNHEY and CDR2 SMNVEV (reference sequence). The CDR3 sequence is 16 residues long. J was trimmed by 1 base and V by 4 bases; bases with no gene match: 4. CDR3 amino acids: CASSSPGQGNTGELFF. The CDR3 nucleotides read TGTGCCAGCAGTTCACCGGGACAGGGGAACACCGGGGAGCTGTTTTTT.

The chain joins TRBV27 to TRBJ2-3, with D tentatively TRBD1 (7 bases). CDR1 and CDR2 (germline): MNHEY, SMNVEV (reference sequence). Trimming removed 6 bases at V and 4 bases at J, with 23 bases between. The CDR3 has 17 residues. As DNA, the CDR3 is TGTGCCAGCAGCCTCAGGGGGGACCCGCAGGGGTCAGATACGCAGTATTTT. Translation: CASSLRGDPQGSDTQYF.

The chain joins TRBV27 to TRBJ2-1; D gene unclear. The germline CDR1 and CDR2 sequences are MNHEY and SMNVEV (reference sequence). The CDR3 has 12 amino acids. Trimming shortened V by 4 bases and J by 7 bases, and 8 bases separated the two germline ends. DNA of the CDR3: TGTGCCAGCAGTTCTCAGTCGAATGAGCAGTTCTTC. Protein product: CASSSQSNEQFF.

The rearrangement links TRBV18 to TRBJ2-7; a possible D gene is TRBD1 (6 bases). This CDR3 spans 13 amino acids. Germline CDR1 and CDR2: KGHSH and LQKENI. The V end lost 4 bases, the J end lost 3 bases, and 10 bases lay between the germline ends. For the CDR3, the DNA is TGTGCCAGCTCACTCAACAGGGACTACGAGCAGTACTTC. It is translated as CASSLNRDYEQYF. Supplemented by reference TRBV18 and TRBJ2-7, the full variable domain reads NAGVMQNPRHLVRRRGQEARLRCSPMKGHSHVYWYRQLPEEGLKFMVYLQKENIIDESGMPKERFSAEFPKEGPSILRIQQVVRGDSAAYFCASSLNRDYEQYFGPGTRLTVT.

The rearrangement uses TRBV6-1 and TRBJ2-3, with unresolved D. Germline V gives CDR1 MNHNS, CDR2 SASEGT. The V and J ends lost 6 bases and 1 base respectively, with 11 bases between them. The CDR3 contains 14 residues. CDR3: CASSLVRRTDTQYF. CDR3 DNA sequence: TGTGCCAGCAGCTTGGTCAGGCGCACAGATACGCAGTATTTT.

The chain combines TRBV27 with TRBJ2-7; 13 positions match TRBD2. This CDR3 contains 15 residues. Trimming at V came to 5 bases and at J to 6 bases, leaving 7 bases not matched to a gene. CDR1 is MNHEY, CDR2 SMNVEV, per germline (reference sequence). The CDR3 nucleotides are TGTGCCAGCAGTCGGTGGACTAGCGGGAGTCTCGAGCAGTACTTC. As protein: CASSRWTSGSLEQYF.

The V call is TRBV4-1, the J call TRBJ1-1; no clear D gene. Trimming removed 7 bases from V and 3 bases from J, with 15 bases in between. The CDR3 runs 14 residues. Per the germline V gene, CDR1 is MGHRA and CDR2 is YSYEKL. The CDR3, as DNA: TGCGCCAGCACCCGAACCGGCGGGGACACTGAAGCTTTCTTT. This sequence encodes CASTRTGGDTEAFF.

The gene calls are TRBV5-1 and TRBJ2-5; 10 nucleotides match TRBD2. The J segment lost 4 bases and the V segment lost 4 bases, leaving 7 bases of the junction unmatched. The CDR3 length is 15 residues. Germline V CDR1 and CDR2: SGHRS, YFSETQ. CDR3 bases: TGCGCCAGCAGCGGGGAGGTAGCGGGAGGAGAGACCCAGTACTTC. It translates to CASSGEVAGGETQYF.